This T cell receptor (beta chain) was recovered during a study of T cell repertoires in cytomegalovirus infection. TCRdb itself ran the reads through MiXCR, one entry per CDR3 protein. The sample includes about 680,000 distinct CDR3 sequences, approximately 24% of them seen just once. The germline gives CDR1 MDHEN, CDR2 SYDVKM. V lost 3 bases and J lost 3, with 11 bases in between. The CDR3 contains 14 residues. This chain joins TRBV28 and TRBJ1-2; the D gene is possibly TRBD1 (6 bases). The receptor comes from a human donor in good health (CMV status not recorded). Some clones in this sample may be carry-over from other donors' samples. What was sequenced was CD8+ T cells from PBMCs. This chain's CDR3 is CASSLTQGYYGYTF. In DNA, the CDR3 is TGTGCCAGCAGTTTGACACAGGGTTACTATGGCTACACCTTC.